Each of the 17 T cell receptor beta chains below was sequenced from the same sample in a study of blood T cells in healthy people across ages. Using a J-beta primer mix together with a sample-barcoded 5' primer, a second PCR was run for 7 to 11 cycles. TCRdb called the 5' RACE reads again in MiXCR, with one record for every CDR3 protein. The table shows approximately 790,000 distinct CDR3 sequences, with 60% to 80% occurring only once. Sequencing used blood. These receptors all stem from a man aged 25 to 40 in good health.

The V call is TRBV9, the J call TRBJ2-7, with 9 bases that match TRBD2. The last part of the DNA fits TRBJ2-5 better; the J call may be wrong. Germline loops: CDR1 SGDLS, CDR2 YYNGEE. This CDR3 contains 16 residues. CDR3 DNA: TGTGCCAGCAGCCCAGTTTCGAGACTAGCGGAAGAGACCCAGTACTTC. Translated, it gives CASSPVSRLAEETQYF.

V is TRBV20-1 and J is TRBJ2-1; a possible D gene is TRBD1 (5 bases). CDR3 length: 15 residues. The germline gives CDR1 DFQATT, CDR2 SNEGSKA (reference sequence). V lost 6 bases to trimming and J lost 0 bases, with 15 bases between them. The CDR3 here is CSAPGQGGSYNEQFF. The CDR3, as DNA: TGCAGTGCCCCTGGGCAGGGCGGCTCCTACAATGAGCAGTTCTTC.

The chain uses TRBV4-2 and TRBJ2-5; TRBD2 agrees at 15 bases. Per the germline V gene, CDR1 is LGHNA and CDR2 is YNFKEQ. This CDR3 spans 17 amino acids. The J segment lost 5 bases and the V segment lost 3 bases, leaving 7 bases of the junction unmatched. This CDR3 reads CASSQRTSGGEVETQYF. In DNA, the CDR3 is TGTGCCAGCAGCCAGCGGACTAGCGGGGGGGAGGTGGAGACCCAGTACTTC.

As DNA, the CDR3 is TGCGCCAGCAGCATAGGACTAGCGGTCTCCTACGAGCAGTACTTC. This sequence encodes CASSIGLAVSYEQYF. V is TRBV4-1 and J is TRBJ2-7; 10 nucleotides align to TRBD2. J gave up 0 bases and V 5 bases, and 4 bases lay outside the gene matches. This CDR3 has 15 amino acids. Per the germline V gene, CDR1 is MGHRA and CDR2 is YSYEKL.

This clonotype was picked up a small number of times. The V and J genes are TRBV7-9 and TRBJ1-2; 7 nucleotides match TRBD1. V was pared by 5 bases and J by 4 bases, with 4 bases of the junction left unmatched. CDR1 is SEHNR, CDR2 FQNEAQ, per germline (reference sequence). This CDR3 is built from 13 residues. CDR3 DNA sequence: TGTGCCAGCAGCGACCGACAGGGCTATGGCTACACCTTC. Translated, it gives CASSDRQGYGYTF.

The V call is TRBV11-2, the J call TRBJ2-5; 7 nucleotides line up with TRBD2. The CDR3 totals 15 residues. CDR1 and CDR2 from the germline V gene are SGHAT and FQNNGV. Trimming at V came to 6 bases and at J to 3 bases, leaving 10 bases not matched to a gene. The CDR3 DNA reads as TGTGCCAGCAGACCTAGCGGAAGTAGGAAAGAGACCCAGTACTTC. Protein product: CASRPSGSRKETQYF.

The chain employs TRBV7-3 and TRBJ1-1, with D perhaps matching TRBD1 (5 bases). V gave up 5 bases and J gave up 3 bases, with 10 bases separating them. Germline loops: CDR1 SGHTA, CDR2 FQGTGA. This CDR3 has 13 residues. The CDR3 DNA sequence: TGTGCCAGCAGCCCCGGGGCCTACACTGAAGCTTTCTTT. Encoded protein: CASSPGAYTEAFF.

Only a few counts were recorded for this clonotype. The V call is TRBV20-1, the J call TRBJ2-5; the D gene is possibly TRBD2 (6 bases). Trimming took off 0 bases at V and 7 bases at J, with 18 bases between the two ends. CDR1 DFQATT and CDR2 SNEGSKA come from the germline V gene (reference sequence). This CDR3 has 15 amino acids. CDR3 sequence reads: CSARDQGSGYRTQYF. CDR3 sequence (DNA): TGCAGTGCTAGAGATCAGGGTAGCGGTTATAGGACCCAGTACTTC.

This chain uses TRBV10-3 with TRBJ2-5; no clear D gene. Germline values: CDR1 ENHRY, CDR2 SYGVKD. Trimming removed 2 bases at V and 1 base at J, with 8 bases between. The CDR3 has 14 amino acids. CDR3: CAISERNSQETQYF. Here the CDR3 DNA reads TGTGCCATCAGTGAGCGGAATTCCCAAGAGACCCAGTACTTC.

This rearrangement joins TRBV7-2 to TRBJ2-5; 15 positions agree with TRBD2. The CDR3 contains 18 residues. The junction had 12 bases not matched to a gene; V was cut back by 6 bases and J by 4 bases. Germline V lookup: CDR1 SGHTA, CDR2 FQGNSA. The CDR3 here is CASRTGLGLAGGPETQYF. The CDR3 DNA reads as TGTGCCAGCAGAACGGGACTCGGACTAGCGGGGGGGCCAGAGACCCAGTACTTC. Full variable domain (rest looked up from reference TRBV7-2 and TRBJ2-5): GAGVSQSPSNKVTEKGKDVELRCDPISGHTALYWYRQSLGQGLEFLIYFQGNSAPDKSGLPSDRFSAERTGGSVSTLTIQRTQQEDSAVYLCASRTGLGLAGGPETQYFGPGTRLLVL.

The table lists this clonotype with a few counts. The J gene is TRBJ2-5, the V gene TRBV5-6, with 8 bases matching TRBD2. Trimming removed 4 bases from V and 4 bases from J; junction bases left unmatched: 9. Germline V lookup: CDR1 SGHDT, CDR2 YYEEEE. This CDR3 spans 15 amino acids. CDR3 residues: CASSGWTSRPETQYF. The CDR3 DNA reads TGTGCCAGCAGCGGCTGGACTAGCCGCCCAGAGACCCAGTACTTC.

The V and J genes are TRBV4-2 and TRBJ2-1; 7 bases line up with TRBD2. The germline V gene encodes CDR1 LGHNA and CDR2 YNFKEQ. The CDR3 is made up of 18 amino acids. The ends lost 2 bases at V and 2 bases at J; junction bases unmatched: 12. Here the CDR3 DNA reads TGTGCCAGCAGCCAAATCCCCCGGGAGGCCAGTACCTACAATGAGCAGTTCTTC. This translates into CASSQIPREASTYNEQFF.

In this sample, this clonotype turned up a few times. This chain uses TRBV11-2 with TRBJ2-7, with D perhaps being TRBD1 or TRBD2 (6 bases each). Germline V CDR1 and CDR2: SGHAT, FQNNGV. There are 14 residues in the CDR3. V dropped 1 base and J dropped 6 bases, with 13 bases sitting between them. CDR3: CASSLGGASSEQYF. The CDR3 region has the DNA TGTGCCAGCAGCTTAGGGGGGGCCTCGAGCGAGCAGTACTTC.

For the CDR3, the DNA is TGTGCCATCGCCGGGACACAGAGGGAAAAACTGTTTTTT. Protein product: CAIAGTQREKLFF. The V call is TRBV10-3, the J call TRBJ1-4; D is possibly TRBD1 (6 bases). Trimming took 8 bases from V and 8 from J, leaving 15 bases between them. The CDR3 loop spans 13 amino acids. Germline V gene sequence: CDR1 ENHRY, CDR2 SYGVKD.

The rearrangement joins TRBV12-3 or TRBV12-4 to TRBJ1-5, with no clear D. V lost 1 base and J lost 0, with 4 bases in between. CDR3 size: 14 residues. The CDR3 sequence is CASSLEDSNQPQHF. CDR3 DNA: TGTGCCAGCAGTTTAGAGGATAGCAATCAGCCCCAGCATTTT.

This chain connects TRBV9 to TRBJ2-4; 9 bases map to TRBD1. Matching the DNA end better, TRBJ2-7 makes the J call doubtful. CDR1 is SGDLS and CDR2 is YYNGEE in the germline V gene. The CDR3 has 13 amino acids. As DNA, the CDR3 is TGTGCCATCTGGGGACAGGGAAAGTACGAGCAGTACTTC. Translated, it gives CAIWGQGKYEQYF.

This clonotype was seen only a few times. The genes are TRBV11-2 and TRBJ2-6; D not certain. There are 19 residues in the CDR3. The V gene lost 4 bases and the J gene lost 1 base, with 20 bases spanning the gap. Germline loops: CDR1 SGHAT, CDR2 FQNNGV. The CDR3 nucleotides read TGTGCCAGCAGCTCCGCCCCCGCGGTGGCCCAGTCTGGGGCCAACGTCCTGACTTTC. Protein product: CASSSAPAVAQSGANVLTF.